A selection of T cell receptor beta chains follows, all from one sample in a study of shared clonotypes between healthy human individuals. TCRdb keeps only in-frame clones here, not all; method: immunoSEQ multiplex PCR. The repertoire holds 400,000 to 600,000 clones, with 75% to 80% as singletons. The specimen was PBMCs. Receptor source: a woman aged 40 to 50 in good health. Some clones in this sample may be carry-over from other donors' samples. Each CDR3 is given with its conserved first and last residue. The order of the fields is J gene, CDR3 length, D gene, V gene, CDR3 protein, CDR3 DNA. A D gene is named only where the DNA matches it firmly.

TRBJ2-7 | 15 | TRBD2 | TRBV4-3 | CASGPLAGVRHEQYF | TGCGCCAGCGGGCCCCTAGCGGGAGTTCGCCACGAGCAGTACTTC
TRBJ2-7 | 14 | . | TRBV9 | CASSRTTDSGEQYF | TGTGCCAGCAGCAGGACGACCGACTCGGGGGAGCAGTACTTC
TRBJ2-1 | 16 | TRBD2 | TRBV29-1 | CSVDPPRGRAVNEQFF | TGCAGCGTTGACCCTCCGCGTGGGAGGGCCGTTAATGAGCAGTTCTTC
TRBJ2-3 | 14 | . | TRBV7-9 | CASSPSTGLDTQYF | TGTGCCAGCAGCCCGTCGACGGGGTTGGATACGCAGTATTTT
TRBJ2-5 | 14 | TRBD1 | TRBV2 | CASRKETGSETQYF | TGTGCCAGCAGGAAAGAGACAGGGTCGGAGACCCAGTACTTC
TRBJ1-1 | 13 | . | TRBV27 | CASSLSVPGEAFF | TGTGCCAGCAGTTTATCGGTCCCTGGGGAAGCTTTCTTT
TRBJ2-5 | 14 | . | TRBV5-1 | CASSLADGGETQYF | TGCGCCAGCAGCTTGGCTGATGGAGGAGAGACCCAGTACTTC
TRBJ2-5 | 14 | . | TRBV9 | CASSARVDKETQYF | TGTGCCAGCAGCGCCCGAGTGGACAAAGAGACCCAGTACTTC
TRBJ2-2 | 15 | . | TRBV11-3 | CASSLTGRDTGELFF | TGTGCCAGCAGCCTGACAGGGAGGGACACCGGGGAGCTGTTTTTT
TRBJ2-7 | 13 | . | TRBV27 | CASSRRQNYEQYF | TGTGCCAGCAGTCGGCGACAGAACTACGAGCAGTACTTC